The 23 T cell receptor beta chains given below trace back to one sample, sequenced in a study of blood T cell repertoires in COVID-19. Produced via immunoSEQ multiplex PCR; TCRdb's table is partial and in-frame only. The table records approximately 150,000 clones, around 84% of them present only once. Sequenced input: peripheral blood. Source of these receptors: a woman aged 60-75 years with acute or convalescent COVID-19.

This clone was observed once. The genes are TRBV5-4 and TRBJ2-1; 9 bases are shared with TRBD2. The CDR3 is 15 amino acids. J lost 6 bases, V lost 4 bases, and 8 bases had no gene match. Germline assignment: CDR1 SGHNT and CDR2 YYREEE (reference sequence). The CDR3 protein is CASSPGGGGANEQFF. CDR3 in DNA: TGTGCCAGCAGCCCTGGGGGCGGGGGGGCCAATGAGCAGTTCTTC.

The V call is TRBV19, the J call TRBJ1-5; D is perhaps TRBD1 (6 bases). With 6 bases removed from V and 0 bases from J, the gap between germline ends came to 18 bases. CDR1 is LNHDA and CDR2 is SQIVND in the germline V gene (reference sequence). This CDR3 has 17 amino acids. The CDR3 loop is CASSPDRPVYSNQPQHF. The CDR3 nucleotides read TGTGCCAGTAGCCCCGACAGGCCAGTATATAGCAATCAGCCCCAGCATTTT.

The table lists this clone with a few counts. The chain has TRBV10-3 and TRBJ1-1; D ambiguous. Germline lookup yields CDR1 ENHRY and CDR2 SYGVKD. V lost 5 bases, J lost 4 bases, and 11 bases lay in between. The CDR3 is 13 residues long. This CDR3 reads CAISPFTGTEAFF. CDR3 DNA sequence: TGTGCCATCAGTCCTTTCACGGGCACTGAAGCTTTCTTT.

This clone was seen a handful of times. The V and J genes are TRBV14 and TRBJ1-6, with 8 positions matching TRBD1. Germline loops: CDR1 SGHDN, CDR2 FVKESK. The CDR3 covers 15 residues. V shed 4 bases, J shed 8 bases, and the junction held 7 bases outside the gene matches. CDR3 region: CASSPRTGWDSPLHF. The CDR3 DNA follows: TGTGCCAGCAGCCCGCGGACAGGGTGGGATTCACCCCTCCACTTT.

Comment on this clone: The sample contains more than one DNA sequence encoding this CDR3. The rearrangement links TRBV5-1 to TRBJ2-3; TRBD1 might be the D (6 bases). V was clipped by 0 bases and J by 1 base, with 9 bases between them. Germline V gives CDR1 SGHRS, CDR2 YFSETQ. This CDR3 is built from 15 residues. CDR3 sequence (DNA): TGCGCCAGCAGCTTGGCGGGACAAGGCACAGATACGCAGTATTTT. Its translation: CASSLAGQGTDTQYF.

In this sample, this clone turned up a few times. The chain links TRBV14 to TRBJ1-1, with a weak D call TRBD1 (5 bases). Germline V CDR1 and CDR2: SGHDN, FVKESK. Trimming stripped 0 bases from V and 3 bases from J, with 14 bases between. The CDR3 runs to 16 residues. The CDR3: CASSQDRFWGDTEAFF. As DNA, the CDR3 is TGTGCCAGCAGCCAAGATCGATTCTGGGGGGACACTGAAGCTTTCTTT.

The chain joins TRBV7-3 to TRBJ2-5, with D possibly TRBD2 on 5 matching bases. The CDR3 is 16 amino acids. V shed 5 bases and J shed 4 bases, with 20 bases lying between them. CDR1 and CDR2 from the germline V gene are SGHTA and FQGTGA. CDR3 region: CASSPHPGTAGETQYF. The CDR3 DNA is TGTGCCAGCAGCCCGCACCCTGGAACCGCGGGAGAGACCCAGTACTTC.

The genes are TRBV18 and TRBJ2-7, with D maybe TRBD2 (6 bases). The CDR3 loop spans 16 amino acids. CDR1 is KGHSH and CDR2 is LQKENI in the germline V gene. Between the trimmed V and J ends, which lost 4 bases and 0 bases, there was a span of 16 bases. CDR3 sequence (DNA): TGTGCCAGCTCACAGACGCGTGCGGGAACCTCCTACGAGCAGTACTTC. This gives the protein CASSQTRAGTSYEQYF.

The chain has TRBV15 and TRBJ2-1; D might be TRBD2 (7 bases). From germline, CDR1 is LNHNV and CDR2 YYDKDF (reference sequence). The V and J ends lost 4 bases and 9 bases respectively, with 19 bases between them. The CDR3 is 15 amino acids. The CDR3 nucleotides are TGTGCCACCAGCATAAGGTCGGGGGGCCTGAGTGAGCAGTTCTTC. It encodes CATSIRSGGLSEQFF.

There are many counts of this clone. This chain's CDR3 is CASSLSDSLYEQYF. The CDR3 DNA reads TGTGCCAGCAGCTTATCAGATTCGCTCTACGAGCAGTACTTC. This sequence joins TRBV7-9 and TRBJ2-7, with D hard to call. Germline values: CDR1 SEHNR, CDR2 FQNEAQ (reference sequence). Trimming stripped 2 bases from V and 3 bases from J, with 11 bases between. The CDR3 has 14 residues.

The V and J genes are TRBV3-1 (or the pseudogene TRBV3-2) and TRBJ2-6, with 7 bases aligning to TRBD1. CDR3 length: 17 amino acids. The V and J ends lost 4 bases and 4 bases, in that order; junction bases with no gene match: 10. The V gene's germline CDR1 is LGHDT and CDR2 YNNKEL (reference sequence). CDR3 sequence reads: CASSRFNRGAGANVLTF. DNA for the CDR3: TGTGCCAGCAGCCGCTTCAACAGGGGCGCAGGGGCCAACGTCCTGACTTTC.

This CDR3 is CASSVGGGQETQYF. Here the CDR3 DNA reads TGTGCCAGCAGCGTAGGAGGAGGCCAAGAGACCCAGTACTTC. The chain has TRBV9 and TRBJ2-5; tentative D call: TRBD2 (5 bases). Looked up from germline, CDR1 is SGDLS and CDR2 is YYNGEE. V shed 0 bases and J shed 1 base, with 7 bases lying between them. The CDR3 spans 14 residues.

The chain uses TRBV2 and TRBJ2-2, with D uncertain. V lost 6 bases, J lost 3 bases, and 11 bases lay in between. This CDR3 region has 14 residues. Germline V gives CDR1 SNHLY, CDR2 FYNNEI. CDR3 nucleotide sequence: TGTGCCAGCAGAGAGACACGAGACACCGGGGAGCTGTTTTTT. Translated, it gives CASRETRDTGELFF.

The gene calls are TRBV29-1 and TRBJ2-1, with a possible D match to TRBD2 (6 bases). CDR1 and CDR2 from the germline V gene are SQVTM and ANQGSEA. There are 13 residues in the CDR3. With 5 bases removed from V and 6 bases from J, the gap between germline ends came to 14 bases. CDR3 in DNA: TGCAGCGTTCGACGGGGGACTGCCAATGAGCAGTTCTTC. It encodes CSVRRGTANEQFF.

V and J are TRBV5-1 and TRBJ2-5, with 13 bases matching TRBD2. The V gene's germline CDR1 is SGHRS and CDR2 YFSETQ. Trimming removed 1 base from V and 5 bases from J; junction bases left unmatched: 2. This CDR3 contains 15 residues. The CDR3 DNA sequence: TGCGCCAGCAGCTTGACTAGCGGGGGGGCGGAGACCCAGTACTTC. Amino acid sequence: CASSLTSGGAETQYF.

This clone occurred once. CDR3 DNA: TGTGCCAGCTCAGCGCTGACAGGGGGCTCTAGCACAGATACGCAGTATTTT. Its translation: CASSALTGGSSTDTQYF. The genes are TRBV18 and TRBJ2-3, with 10 bases lining up with TRBD1. Trimming at V came to 5 bases and at J to 0 bases, leaving 8 bases not matched to a gene. The CDR3 spans 17 residues. Germline loops: CDR1 KGHSH, CDR2 LQKENI.

This chain connects TRBV6-5 to TRBJ1-1; D is unclear. The CDR3 is 13 residues long. The V gene's germline CDR1 is MNHEY and CDR2 SVGAGI. V lost 4 bases, J lost 1 base, and 7 bases lay in between. The CDR3 here is CASSWAGNTEAFF. CDR3 DNA: TGTGCCAGCAGTTGGGCAGGGAACACTGAAGCTTTCTTT.

CDR3 sequence reads: CASQRAGTGTESPLHF. Written as DNA, the CDR3 is TGTGCCAGTCAAAGGGCCGGGACAGGGACTGAGTCACCCCTCCACTTT. The V gene is TRBV19, the J gene TRBJ1-6, with TRBD1 identical over 9 bases. The CDR3 extends over 16 amino acids. Germline assignment: CDR1 LNHDA and CDR2 SQIVND (reference sequence). With V trimmed by 8 bases and J by 10 bases, 15 bases remained unmatched.

The chain links TRBV15 to TRBJ2-1, with D tentatively TRBD2 (6 bases). This CDR3 spans 17 amino acids. Trimming left V 0 bases short and J 0 bases short, with 12 bases between. CDR1 LNHNV and CDR2 YYDKDF come from the germline V gene (reference sequence). CDR3 DNA: TGTGCCACCAGCAGAGATCTAGCGTCACTCTCCTACAATGAGCAGTTCTTC. This sequence encodes CATSRDLASLSYNEQFF. Combining the CDR3 with reference TRBV15 and TRBJ2-1 gives the whole variable domain DAMVIQNPRYQVTQFGKPVTLSCSQTLNHNVMYWYQQKSSQAPKLLFHYYDKDFNNEADTPDNFQSRRPNTSFCFLDIRSPGLGDTAMYLCATSRDLASLSYNEQFFGPGTRLTVL.

The chain is built from TRBV4-1 and TRBJ1-5, with a possible D match to TRBD1 (6 bases). This CDR3 has 14 amino acids. Per the germline V gene, CDR1 is MGHRA and CDR2 is YSYEKL. Trimming shortened V by 2 bases and J by 6 bases, and 11 bases separated the two germline ends. DNA for the CDR3: TGCGCCAGCAGCCAATTACAGGGACCTCAGCCCCAGCATTTT. Translating it yields CASSQLQGPQPQHF.

This clone was picked up one time. The chain has TRBV29-1 and TRBJ2-7; D is unresolved. Trimming removed 1 base at V and 9 bases at J, with 10 bases between. Per the germline V gene, CDR1 is SQVTM and CDR2 is ANQGSEA. CDR3 length: 11 residues. CDR3 loop: CSVEGIHGQYF. CDR3 DNA: TGCAGCGTTGAAGGAATTCACGGGCAGTACTTC.

The chain combines TRBV10-2 with TRBJ2-1, with D perhaps TRBD1 (5 bases). The germline V gene encodes CDR1 WSHSY and CDR2 SAAADI. Deletions cut 0 bases from V and 5 bases from J, with 11 bases between. The CDR3 loop spans 15 amino acids. CDR3 coding DNA: TGCGCCAGCAGTGAGTCGTTCGTCAGGGACAATGAGCAGTTCTTC. This translates into CASSESFVRDNEQFF.

This sequence joins TRBV7-9 and TRBJ2-2, with 9 bases fitting TRBD1. The CDR3 has 15 amino acids. Trimming took 4 bases from V and 6 from J; bases not matched to a gene: 6. Looked up from germline, CDR1 is SEHNR and CDR2 is FQNEAQ (reference sequence). CDR3: CASSSGQGRAGELFF. The CDR3 DNA reads as TGTGCCAGCAGCTCCGGACAGGGGAGAGCCGGGGAGCTGTTTTTT. Looking up the rest from reference TRBV7-9 and TRBJ2-2 gives the full variable domain: DTGVSQNPRHKITKRGQNVTFRCDPISEHNRLYWYRQTLGQGPEFLTYFQNEAQLEKSRLLSDRFSAERPKGSFSTLEIQRTEQGDSAMYLCASSSGQGRAGELFFGEGSRLTVL.